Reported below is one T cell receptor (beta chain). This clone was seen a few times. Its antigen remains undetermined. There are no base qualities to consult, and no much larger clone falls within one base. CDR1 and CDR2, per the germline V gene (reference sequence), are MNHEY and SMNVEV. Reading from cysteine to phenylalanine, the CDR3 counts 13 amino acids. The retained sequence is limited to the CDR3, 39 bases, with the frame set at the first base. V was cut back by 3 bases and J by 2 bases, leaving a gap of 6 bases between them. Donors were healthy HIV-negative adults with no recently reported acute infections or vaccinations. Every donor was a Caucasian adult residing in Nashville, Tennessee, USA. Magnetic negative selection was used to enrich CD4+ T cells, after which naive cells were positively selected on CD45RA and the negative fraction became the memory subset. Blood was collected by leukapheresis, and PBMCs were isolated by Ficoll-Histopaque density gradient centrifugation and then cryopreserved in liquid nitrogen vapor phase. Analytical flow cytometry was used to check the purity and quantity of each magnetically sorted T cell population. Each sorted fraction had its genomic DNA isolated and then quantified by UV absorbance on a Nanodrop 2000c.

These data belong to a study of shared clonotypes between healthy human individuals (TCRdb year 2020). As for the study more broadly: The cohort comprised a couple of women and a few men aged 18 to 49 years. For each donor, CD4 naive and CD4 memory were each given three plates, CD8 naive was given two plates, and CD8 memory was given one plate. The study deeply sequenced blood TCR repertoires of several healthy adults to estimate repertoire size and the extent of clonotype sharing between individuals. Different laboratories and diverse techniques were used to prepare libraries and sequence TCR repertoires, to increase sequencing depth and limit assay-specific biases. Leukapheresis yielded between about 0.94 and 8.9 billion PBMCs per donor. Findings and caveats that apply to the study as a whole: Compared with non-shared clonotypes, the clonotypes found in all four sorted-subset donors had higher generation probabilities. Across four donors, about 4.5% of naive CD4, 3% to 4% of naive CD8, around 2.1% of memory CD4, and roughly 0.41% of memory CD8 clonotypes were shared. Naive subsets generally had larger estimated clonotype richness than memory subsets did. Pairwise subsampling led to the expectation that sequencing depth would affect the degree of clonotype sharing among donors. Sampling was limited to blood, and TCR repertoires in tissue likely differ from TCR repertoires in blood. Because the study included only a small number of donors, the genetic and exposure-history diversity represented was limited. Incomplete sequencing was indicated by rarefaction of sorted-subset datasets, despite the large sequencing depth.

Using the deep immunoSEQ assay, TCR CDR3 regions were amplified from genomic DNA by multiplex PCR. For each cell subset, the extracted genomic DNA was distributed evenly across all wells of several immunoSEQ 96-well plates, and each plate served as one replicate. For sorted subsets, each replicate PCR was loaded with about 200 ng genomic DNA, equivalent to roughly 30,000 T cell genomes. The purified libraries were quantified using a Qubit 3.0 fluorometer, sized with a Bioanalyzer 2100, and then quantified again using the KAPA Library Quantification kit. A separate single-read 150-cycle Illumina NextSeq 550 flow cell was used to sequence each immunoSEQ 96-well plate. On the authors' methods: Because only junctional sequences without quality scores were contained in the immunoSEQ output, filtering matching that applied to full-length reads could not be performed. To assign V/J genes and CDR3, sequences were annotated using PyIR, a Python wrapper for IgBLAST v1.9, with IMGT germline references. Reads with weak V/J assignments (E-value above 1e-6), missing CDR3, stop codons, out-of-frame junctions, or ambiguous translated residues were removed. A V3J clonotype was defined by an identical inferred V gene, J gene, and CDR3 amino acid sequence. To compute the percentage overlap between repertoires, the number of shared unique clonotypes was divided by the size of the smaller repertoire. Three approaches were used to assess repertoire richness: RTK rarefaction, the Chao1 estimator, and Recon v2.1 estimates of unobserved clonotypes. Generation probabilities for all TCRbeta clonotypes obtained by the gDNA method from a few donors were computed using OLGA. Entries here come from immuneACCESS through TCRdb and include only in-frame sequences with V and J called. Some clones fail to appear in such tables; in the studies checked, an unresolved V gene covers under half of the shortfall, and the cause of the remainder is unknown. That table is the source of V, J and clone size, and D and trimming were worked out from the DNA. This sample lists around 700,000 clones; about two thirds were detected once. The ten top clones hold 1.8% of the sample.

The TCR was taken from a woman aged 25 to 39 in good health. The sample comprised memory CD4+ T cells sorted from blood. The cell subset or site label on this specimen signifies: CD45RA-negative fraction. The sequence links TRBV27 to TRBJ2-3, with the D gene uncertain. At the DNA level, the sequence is TGTGCCAGCAGTTTCCTTGACACAGATACGCAGTATTTT. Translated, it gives CASSFLDTDTQYF.